The clone carrying this TCR beta chain showed up just a few times. Its cognate antigen is unknown. Since all of the isolated RNA was reverse transcribed, expressed TCRB transcripts were what got sequenced. Naive, central memory and regulatory T cell samples came to a mean of around 3.3 million reads. TCRdb's table, derived via immunoSEQ multiplex PCR, lists solely in-frame clones and lacks some. This repertoire shows 300,000 to 400,000 clones, over 8.5% found once; its top ten account for over 0.45%. Blood was collected once per donor into heparin, averaging about 110 mL. Purity exceeding 95% was reached by all sorted populations. The data are from a study of beta chain features in type 1 diabetes. General study points: For Type 1 diabetes patients, all four CD4+ subsets carried TCRB CDR3s that were moderately but significantly shorter.

CDR1 and CDR2 from the germline V gene are SGHRS and YFSETQ. This CDR3 region has 16 residues. V lost 3 bases and J 6 bases, leaving 19 bases between the germline ends. The TCR originated in a man aged 25-45 years with type 1 diabetes. The chain recombines TRBV5-1 with TRBJ2-1, with D perhaps assigned TRBD1 or TRBD2 (5 bases each). The sample taken for sequencing was central memory CD4+ T cells from blood. CDR3 protein: CASSSRVSTGTNEQFF. In DNA, the CDR3 is TGCGCCAGCAGCTCTCGTGTGTCTACCGGGACCAATGAGCAGTTCTTC.